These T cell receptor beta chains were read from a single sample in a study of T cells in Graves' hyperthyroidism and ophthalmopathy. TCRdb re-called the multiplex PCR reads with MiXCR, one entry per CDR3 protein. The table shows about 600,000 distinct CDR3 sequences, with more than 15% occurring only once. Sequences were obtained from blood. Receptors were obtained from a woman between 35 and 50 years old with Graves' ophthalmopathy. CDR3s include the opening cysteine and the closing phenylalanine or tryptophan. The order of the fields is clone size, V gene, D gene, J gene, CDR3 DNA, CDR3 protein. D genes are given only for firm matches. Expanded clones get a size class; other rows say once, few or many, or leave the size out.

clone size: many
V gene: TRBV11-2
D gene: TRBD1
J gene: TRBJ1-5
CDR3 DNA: TGTGCCAGCAGCTTAACAGGGGACAATCAGCCCCAGCATTTT
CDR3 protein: CASSLTGDNQPQHF

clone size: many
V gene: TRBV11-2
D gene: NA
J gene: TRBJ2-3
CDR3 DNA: TGTGCCAGCAGCCACGGGTGGTTATTGGGGACAGATACGCAGTATTTT
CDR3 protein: CASSHGWLLGTDTQYF

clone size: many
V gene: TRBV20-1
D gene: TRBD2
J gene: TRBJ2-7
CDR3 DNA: TGCAGTGCTAGTCCCTCTAGCGGACCATACGAGCAGTACTTC
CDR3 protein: CSASPSSGPYEQYF

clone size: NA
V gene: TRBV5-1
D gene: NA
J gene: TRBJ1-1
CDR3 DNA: TGCGCCAGCAGCCATTTAACAGGGAACACTGAAGCTTTCTTT
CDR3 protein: CASSHLTGNTEAFF

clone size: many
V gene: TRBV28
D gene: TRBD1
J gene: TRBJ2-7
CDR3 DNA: TGTGCCAGCAGTCACCCGACAGGGGCCCAATCCTACGAGCAGTACTTC
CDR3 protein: CASSHPTGAQSYEQYF

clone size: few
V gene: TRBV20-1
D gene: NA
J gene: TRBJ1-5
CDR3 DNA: TGCAGTGCTAGAGATGGGCCCCTACTTAGGCAGCATTTT
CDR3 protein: CSARDGPLLRQHF

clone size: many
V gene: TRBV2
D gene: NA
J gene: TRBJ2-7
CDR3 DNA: TGTGCCAGCCGCCCCCCGGGGAGCTCCTACGAGCAGTACTTC
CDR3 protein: CASRPPGSSYEQYF

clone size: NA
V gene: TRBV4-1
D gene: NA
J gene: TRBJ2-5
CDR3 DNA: TGCGCCAGCAGCCAACGAGGGTATGGGCAGGAGACCCAGTACTTC
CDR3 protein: CASSQRGYGQETQYF

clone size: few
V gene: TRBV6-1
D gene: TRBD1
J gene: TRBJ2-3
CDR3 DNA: TGTGCCAGCAGCGCGCAGGGGGCAGACACAGATACGCAGTATTTT
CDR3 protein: CASSAQGADTDTQYF

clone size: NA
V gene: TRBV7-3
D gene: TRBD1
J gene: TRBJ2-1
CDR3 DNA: TGTGCCAGCAGCTTATCACAGGGGGGCAATGAGCAGTTCTTC
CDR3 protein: CASSLSQGGNEQFF

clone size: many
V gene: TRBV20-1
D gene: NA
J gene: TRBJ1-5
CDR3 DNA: TGCAGTGCTAGAGCGGGGAGAGAGTATCGGCCCCAGCATTTT
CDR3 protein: CSARAGREYRPQHF

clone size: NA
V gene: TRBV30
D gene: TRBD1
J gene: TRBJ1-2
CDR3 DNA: TGTGCTTTGGGACAGGGGGCAGGCTACACCTTC
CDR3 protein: CALGQGAGYTF

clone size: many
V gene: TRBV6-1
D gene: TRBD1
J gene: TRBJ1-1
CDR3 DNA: TGTGCCAGCAGTAGAATCGGGACAGGGGCTGAAGCTTTCTTT
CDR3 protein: CASSRIGTGAEAFF

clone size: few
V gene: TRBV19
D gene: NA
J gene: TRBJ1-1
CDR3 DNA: TGTGCCAGTACCGACCCCGGGGTATCGAACACTGAAGCTTTCTTT
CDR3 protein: CASTDPGVSNTEAFF

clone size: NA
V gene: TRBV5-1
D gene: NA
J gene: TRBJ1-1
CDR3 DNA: TGCGCCAGCAGACAAGTCGGGGGGAACACTGAAGCTTTCTTT
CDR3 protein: CASRQVGGNTEAFF

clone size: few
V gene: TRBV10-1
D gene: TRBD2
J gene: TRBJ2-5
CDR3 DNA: TGCGCCAGCAGGCCCTTGACTAGCGGGGGGAGAGAGGAGACCCAGTACTTC
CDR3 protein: CASRPLTSGGREETQYF

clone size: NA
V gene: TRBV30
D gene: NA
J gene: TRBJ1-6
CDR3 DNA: TGTGCCTGGAACTTACGTGGGGACAACAAGGAATCACCCCTCCACTTT
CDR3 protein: CAWNLRGDNKESPLHF

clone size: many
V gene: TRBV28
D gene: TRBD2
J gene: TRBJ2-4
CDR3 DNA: TGTGCCAGCAGCGGGAGGAGGGGCAAAAACATTCAGTACTTC
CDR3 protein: CASSGRRGKNIQYF

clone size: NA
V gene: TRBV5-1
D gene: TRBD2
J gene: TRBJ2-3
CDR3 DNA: TGCGCCAGCAGCTTCACGACTAGCGGGGGCGGAGATACGCAGTATTTT
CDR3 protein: CASSFTTSGGGDTQYF

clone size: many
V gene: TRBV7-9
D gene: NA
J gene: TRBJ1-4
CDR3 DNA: TGTGCCAGCAGCTTAGCGCCGGGACGAAATAATGAAAAACTGTTTTTT
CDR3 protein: CASSLAPGRNNEKLFF

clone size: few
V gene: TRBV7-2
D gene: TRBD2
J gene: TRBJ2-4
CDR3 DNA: TGTGCCAGCAGCTTGCTAGCGGGAGGGTTCGGCATTCAGTACTTC
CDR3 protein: CASSLLAGGFGIQYF

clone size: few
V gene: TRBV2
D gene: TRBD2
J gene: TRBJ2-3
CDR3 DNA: TGTGCCAGCAGGCTGACTAGCGGGAGTAATACGCAGTATTTT
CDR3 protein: CASRLTSGSNTQYF

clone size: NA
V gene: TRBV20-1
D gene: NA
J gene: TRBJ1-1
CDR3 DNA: TGCAGTGCTAGGATATCAGCGAATGTAGTGAACACTGAAGCTTTCTTT
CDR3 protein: CSARISANVVNTEAFF

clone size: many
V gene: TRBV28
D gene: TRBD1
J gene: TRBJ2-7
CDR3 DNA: TGTGCCAGCACCAGGACAGGGCAGATCTACGAGCAGTACTTC
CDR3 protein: CASTRTGQIYEQYF

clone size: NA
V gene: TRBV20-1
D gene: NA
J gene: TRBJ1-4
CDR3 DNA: TGCAGTGCTAGCGCAGGGAATAATGAAAAACTGTTTTTT
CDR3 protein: CSASAGNNEKLFF

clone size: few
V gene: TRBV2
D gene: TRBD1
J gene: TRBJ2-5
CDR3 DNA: TGTGCCAGCAGTGCGGGACAGTCAGAGACCCAGTACTTC
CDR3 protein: CASSAGQSETQYF

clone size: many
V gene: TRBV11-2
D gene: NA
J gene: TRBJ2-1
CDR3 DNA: TGTGCCAGCAGCTTAGATCGTGGGACCAGGGTCCACCTCGGGCAGTTCTTC
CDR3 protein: CASSLDRGTRVHLGQFF

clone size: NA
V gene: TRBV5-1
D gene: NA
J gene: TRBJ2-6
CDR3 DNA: TGCGCCAGCAGCTTCTCAGAATCCTCTGGGGCCAACGTCCTGACTTTC
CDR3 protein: CASSFSESSGANVLTF

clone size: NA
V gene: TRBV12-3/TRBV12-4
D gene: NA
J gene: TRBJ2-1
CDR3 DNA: TGTGCCAGCAGTTTGGGACACCACACCGGGGAGCAGTTCTTC
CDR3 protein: CASSLGHHTGEQFF

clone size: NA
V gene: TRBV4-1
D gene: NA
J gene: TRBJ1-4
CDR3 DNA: TGCGCCAGCAGCCACGCCTCGGCGGAAAAACTGTTTTTT
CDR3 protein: CASSHASAEKLFF

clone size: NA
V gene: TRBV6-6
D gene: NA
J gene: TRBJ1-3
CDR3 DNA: TGTGCCAGCAGTTATTCAGAGAGCTCTGGAAACACCATATATTTT
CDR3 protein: CASSYSESSGNTIYF

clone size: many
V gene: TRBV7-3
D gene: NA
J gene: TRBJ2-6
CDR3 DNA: TGTGCCAGCAGGCCGGGTCCGGGCTCGGGGGGGGCCAACGTCCTGACTTTC
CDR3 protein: CASRPGPGSGGANVLTF

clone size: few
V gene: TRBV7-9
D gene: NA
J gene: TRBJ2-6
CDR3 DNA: TGTGCCAGCAGCACCTACGTAATCCCCGGGGCCAACGTCCTGACTTTC
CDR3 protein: CASSTYVIPGANVLTF

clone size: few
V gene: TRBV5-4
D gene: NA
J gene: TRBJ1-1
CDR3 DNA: TGTGCCAGCAGCAGGGGAGGCAGGGGAGGCGCTGAAGCTTTCTTT
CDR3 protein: CASSRGGRGGAEAFF

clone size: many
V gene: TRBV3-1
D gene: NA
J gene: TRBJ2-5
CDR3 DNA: TGTGCCAGCAGCCAAGTTTGGTTAGGGGGGGAGACCCAGTACTTC
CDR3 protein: CASSQVWLGGETQYF

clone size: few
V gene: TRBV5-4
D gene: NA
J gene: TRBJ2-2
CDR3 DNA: TGTGCCAGCAGCTTGCGTCTGGGGGCGGACGGGGAGCTGTTTTTT
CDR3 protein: CASSLRLGADGELFF

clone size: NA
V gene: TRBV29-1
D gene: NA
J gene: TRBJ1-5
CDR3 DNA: TGCAGCGTCGGGGAGGGGATGGGTCAGCCCCAGCATTTT
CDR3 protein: CSVGEGMGQPQHF

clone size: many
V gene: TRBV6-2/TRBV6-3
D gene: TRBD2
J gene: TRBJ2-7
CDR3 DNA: TGTGCCAGCACCTCCAGGGGAAACTGGGCGGGAGGTCCTTCCGAGCAGTACTTC
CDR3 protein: CASTSRGNWAGGPSEQYF

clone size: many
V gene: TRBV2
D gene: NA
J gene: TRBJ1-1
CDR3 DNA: TGTGCCAGCTCAGGGGTCACTGAAGCTTTCTTT
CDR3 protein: CASSGVTEAFF

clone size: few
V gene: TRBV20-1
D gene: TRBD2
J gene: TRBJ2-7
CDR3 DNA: TGCAGTGCTATCGGGACTAGCGGCTACGAGCAGTACTTC
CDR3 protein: CSAIGTSGYEQYF

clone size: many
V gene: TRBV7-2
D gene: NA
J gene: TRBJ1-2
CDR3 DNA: TGTGCCAGCAGCTTAGTGCCTCGCGGAAAGGGAGACTACACCTTC
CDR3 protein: CASSLVPRGKGDYTF

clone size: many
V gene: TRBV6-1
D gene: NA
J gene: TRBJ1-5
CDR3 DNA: TGTGCCAGCGGGGGGCAGGGGTATAGCAATCAGCCCCAGCATTTT
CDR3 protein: CASGGQGYSNQPQHF

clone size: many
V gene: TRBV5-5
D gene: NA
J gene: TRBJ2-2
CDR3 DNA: TGTGCCAGCAGCGGAGGGGGTAGCGGTAACACCGGGGAGCTGTTTTTT
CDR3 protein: CASSGGGSGNTGELFF

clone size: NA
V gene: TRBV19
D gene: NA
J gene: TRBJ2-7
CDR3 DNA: TGTGCCAGTAGTATGAACCGGGGAGGCTACTCCTACGAGCAGTACTTC
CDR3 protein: CASSMNRGGYSYEQYF

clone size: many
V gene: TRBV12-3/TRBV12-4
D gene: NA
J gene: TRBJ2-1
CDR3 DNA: TGTGCCAGCAGGGGAATAGCGAGCTCCTACAATGAGCAGTTCTTC
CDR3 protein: CASRGIASSYNEQFF